This TCR beta chain was documented in a study of T-cell reconstitution after alpha-beta-depleted transplantation in children. Germline loops: CDR1 MNHNS, CDR2 SASEGT. This CDR3 contains 16 residues. Concerning this clonotype: The junction departs from germline at one end; a sequencing error may be responsible.

Unique molecular identifiers were used in preparing the TCRbeta library. TCRdb reanalysed the PCR reads using MiXCR and keeps one entry per CDR3 protein. The table records approximately 490,000 distinct CDR3 sequences, under 15% of them present only once. The source of this sequence is a human donor who donated a stem cell graft to a child with combined immunodeficiency. The sequencing here drew on PBMCs from the stem cell graft donor, taken from the stem cell graft. This rearrangement joins TRBV6-1 to TRBJ1-1; D unresolved. The CDR3 DNA sequence: TGTGCCAGCAGTCCGTCACGGACCCGACCGAACACTGAAGCTTCCTTT. It encodes CASSPSRTRPNTEASF.